This TCR beta chain was found in a study of CXCR3-negative and CXCR3-positive naive CD8 T cells. About the study: Summed over all libraries, TRB reads came to around 140 million, with about 1.5 +/- 0.3 million per library. The study, taken as a whole, reports: Naive cells used TRBV-TRBJ genes in much the same way whether CXCR3-negative or CXCR3-positive; memory cells did not. Diversity in memory CD8+ cells fell much lower than the comparably high levels seen in both naive subsets.

Triplicate approximately 300,000-cell sorts were made of each CD8+ T cell subset. The CDR3 runs to 12 residues. Germline CDR1 SGDLS, CDR2 YYNGEE. The TRB libraries of cDNA were built by UMI-labeled 5' RACE. TCRdb re-called the 5' RACE reads, yielding one record per CDR3 amino acid sequence without DNA. This sample's table reports 130,000 or so distinct CDR3 sequences. On this clonotype: Its antigen is undetermined.

The J gene is TRBJ1-2, the V gene TRBV9. The TCR sequence derives from a human donor in good health. Some clones in this sample may be carry-over from other donors' samples. The specimen sequenced was naive CXCR3- CD8+ T cells from blood. Regarding subset: CD45RO-CCR7+CD27+CD95- naive CD8+ T cells lacking CXCR3 (TNR3-). The CDR3 sequence: CASSVPRDGYTF.